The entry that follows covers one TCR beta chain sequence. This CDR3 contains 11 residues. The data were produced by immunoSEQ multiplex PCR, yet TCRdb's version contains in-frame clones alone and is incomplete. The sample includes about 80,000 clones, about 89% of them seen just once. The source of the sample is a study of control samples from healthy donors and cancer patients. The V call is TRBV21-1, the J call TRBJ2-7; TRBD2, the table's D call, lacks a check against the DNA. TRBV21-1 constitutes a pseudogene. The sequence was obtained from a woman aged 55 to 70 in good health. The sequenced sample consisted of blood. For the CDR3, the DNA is TGTGCCAGCCCACTGGTGAACGAGCAGTACTTC. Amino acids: CASPLVNEQYF.